This entry is about one T cell receptor beta chain. These data originate in a study of T cell changes during pregnancy in multiple sclerosis. This CDR3 spans 16 amino acids. Germline V gene data show CDR1 as SEHNR and CDR2 as FQNEAQ (reference sequence). V was pared by 4 bases and J by 2 bases, with 18 bases between. The method was immunoSEQ multiplex PCR; TCRdb's version includes in-frame clones alone and lacks a portion of them. Of fewer than 45,000 clones in the sample, 94% were seen once. The origin of this receptor is a female donor with multiple sclerosis, enrolled in a pregnancy study. This chain joins TRBV7-9 and TRBJ2-7; a possible D gene is TRBD1 (7 bases). Sequencing was performed on CD8+ T cells from peripheral blood mononuclear cells, taken in the third trimester of pregnancy. CDR3 residues: CASSSQGGRFPYEQYF. CDR3 nucleotide sequence: TGTGCCAGCAGCTCCCAGGGGGGAAGATTCCCCTACGAGCAGTACTTC.